This T cell receptor beta chain derives from a study of siplizumab effects on memory and regulatory T cells. Germline loops: CDR1 MNHNS, CDR2 SASEGT. The J segment lost 8 bases and the V segment lost 2 bases, leaving 5 bases of the junction unmatched. CDR3 size: 15 residues. Overall study results and limits: Among sequences traceable to unstimulated CD4+ memory cells, alloreactive ones were significantly reduced by siplizumab. Mappable CD4+ clones that were alloreactive averaged around 70% Treg-derived with siplizumab versus roughly 25% in controls. Naive T cells appeared more varied than memory cells and looked like key alloresponse contributors.

As to this clone: Its cognate antigen is unknown.

Roughly 9.8 x 10^4 TCR templates were assayed per sample. Clones were read by immunoSEQ multiplex PCR, and TCRdb kept only the in-frame ones, dropping some. The table records approximately 100,000 clones, 75% to 95% of them present only once. The sequence came from a human donor in good health. Some clones in this sample may be carry-over from other donors' samples. The source material was CD4+ T cells sorted from blood. The rearrangement uses TRBV6-1 and TRBJ2-7, with 14 bases matching TRBD2. This CDR3 reads CASSETGLAGGQQYF. The DNA for the CDR3 is TGTGCCAGCAGTGAAACTGGACTAGCGGGAGGCCAGCAGTACTTC.